This T cell receptor (beta chain) was sequenced during a study of T cells after yellow fever vaccination. Germline V CDR1 and CDR2: MGHRA, YSYEKL. The CDR3 length is 14 residues. The V end was cut by 5 bases, the J end by 2 bases, with 12 bases between. TCRdb itself ran the 5' RACE reads through MiXCR, one entry per CDR3 protein. The data hold hundreds of thousands of distinct CDR3 sequences, with more than 8.5% observed a single time. A few counts support this clonotype. The TCR originated in a young man who received the YFV17D yellow fever vaccine. The V call is TRBV4-1, the J call TRBJ2-5; weak D call: TRBD1 (6 bases). The sequencing here drew on PBMCs, taken on the day of the first yellow fever vaccination. DNA for the CDR3: TGCGCCAGCAGCGAGAACAGGGAACAAGAGACCCAGTACTTC. It specifies CASSENREQETQYF.